The clone carrying this TCR beta chain has a count of ten or more. Its antigen is undetermined. Since the library was made to target alpha chains, this beta chain is a stray read and its abundance is not meaningful. This record belongs to a study of spatial heterogeneity in lung cancer. Time point defined: sample taken at primary tumor resection. General observations from the study: Beta chains had 13% to 15% coverage of tumor T cells, and alpha chains had around 7%. Expanded intratumoral alpha and beta TCR counts tracked tumor mutation counts.

CDR1 and CDR2 from the germline V gene are SGHRS and YFSETQ. The CDR3 extends over 13 amino acids. Trimming took 1 base from V and 8 from J, leaving 9 bases between them. TCRdb passed the 5' RACE reads through MiXCR, listing each CDR3 protein once. Of 15,000 or so distinct CDR3 sequences listed, approximately 4.5% were seen once; the top ten hold about a sixth. The sample was lung tumor tissue, taken at surgery. This chain links TRBV5-1 with TRBJ2-2; D call uncertain. The receptor was isolated from a female donor with early-stage non-small cell lung cancer. The CDR3 loop is CASSLSTQGELFF. CDR3 nucleotide sequence: TGCGCCAGCAGCTTGAGTACCCAAGGGGAGCTGTTTTTT.